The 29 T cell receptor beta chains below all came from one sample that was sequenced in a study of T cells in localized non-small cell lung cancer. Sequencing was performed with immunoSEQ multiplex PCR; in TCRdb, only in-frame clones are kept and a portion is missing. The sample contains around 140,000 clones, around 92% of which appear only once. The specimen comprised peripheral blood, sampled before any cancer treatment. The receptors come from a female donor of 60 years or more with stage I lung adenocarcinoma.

CDR3 sequence: CASAKDLGPYEQYF. CDR3 DNA: TGTGCCAGCGCTAAGGACTTAGGCCCATACGAGCAGTACTTC. The rearrangement links TRBV9 to TRBJ2-7; perhaps TRBD2 as D (5 bases). The germline V and J ends were trimmed by 7 bases and 4 bases, with 18 bases remaining between them. The CDR3 sequence is 14 residues long. Per germline, CDR1 SGDLS and CDR2 YYNGEE.

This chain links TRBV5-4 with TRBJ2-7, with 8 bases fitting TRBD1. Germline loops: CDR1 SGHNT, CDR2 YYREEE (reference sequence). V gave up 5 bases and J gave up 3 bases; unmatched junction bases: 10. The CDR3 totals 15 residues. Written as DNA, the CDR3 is TGTGCCAGCAGGGGATCCAATGACAGGGGCTACGAGCAGTACTTC. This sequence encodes CASRGSNDRGYEQYF. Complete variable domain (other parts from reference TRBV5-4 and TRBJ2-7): ETGVTQSPTHLIKTRGQQVTLRCSSQSGHNTVSWYQQALGQGPQFIFQYYREEENGRGNFPPRFSGLQFPNYSSELNVNALELDDSALYLCASRGSNDRGYEQYFGPGTRLTVT.

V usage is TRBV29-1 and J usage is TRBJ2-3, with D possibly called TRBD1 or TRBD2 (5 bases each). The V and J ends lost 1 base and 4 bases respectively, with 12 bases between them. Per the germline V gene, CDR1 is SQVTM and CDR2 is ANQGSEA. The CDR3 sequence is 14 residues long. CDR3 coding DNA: TGCAGCGTTGAAGGGAAGGGGAGCGCAGATACGCAGTATTTT. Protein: CSVEGKGSADTQYF.

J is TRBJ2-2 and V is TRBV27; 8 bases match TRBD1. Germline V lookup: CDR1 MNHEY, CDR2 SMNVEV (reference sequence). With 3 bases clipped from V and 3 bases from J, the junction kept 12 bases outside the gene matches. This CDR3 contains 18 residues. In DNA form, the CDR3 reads TGTGCCAGCAGTTTCAGCGCCCTCAGGGGGCCTGACACCGGGGAGCTGTTTTTT. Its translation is CASSFSALRGPDTGELFF.

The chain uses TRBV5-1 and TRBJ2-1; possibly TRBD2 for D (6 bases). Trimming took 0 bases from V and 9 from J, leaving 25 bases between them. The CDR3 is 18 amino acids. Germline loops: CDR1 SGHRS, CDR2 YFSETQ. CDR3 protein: CASSLVWNPGAMGGEQFF. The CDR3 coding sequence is TGCGCCAGCAGCTTGGTTTGGAACCCGGGAGCTATGGGTGGTGAGCAGTTCTTC.

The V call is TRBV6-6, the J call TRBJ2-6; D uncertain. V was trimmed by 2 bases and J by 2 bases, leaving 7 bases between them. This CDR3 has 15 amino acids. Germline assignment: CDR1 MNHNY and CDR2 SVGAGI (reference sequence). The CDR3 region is CASSYASTGANVLTF. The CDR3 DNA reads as TGTGCCAGCAGTTACGCGTCCACTGGGGCCAACGTCCTGACTTTC.

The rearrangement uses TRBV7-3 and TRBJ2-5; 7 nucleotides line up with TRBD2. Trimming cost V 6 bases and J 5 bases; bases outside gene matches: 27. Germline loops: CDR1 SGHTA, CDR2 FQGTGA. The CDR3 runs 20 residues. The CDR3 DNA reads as TGTGCCAGCAGTTCCAGACTGCCCGTCCTCCTGGCGGGAGACCTCGAGACCCAGTACTTC. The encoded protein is CASSSRLPVLLAGDLETQYF.

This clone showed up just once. CDR3 sequence reads: CASRDQGVYTEAFF. For the CDR3, the DNA is TGTGCCAGTAGGGATCAAGGGGTGTACACTGAAGCTTTCTTT. The rearrangement uses TRBV19 and TRBJ1-1, with TRBD1 as a possible D gene (5 bases). With 6 bases removed from V and 3 bases from J, the gap between germline ends came to 14 bases. This CDR3 region has 14 residues. CDR1 and CDR2 (germline): LNHDA, SQIVND (reference sequence).

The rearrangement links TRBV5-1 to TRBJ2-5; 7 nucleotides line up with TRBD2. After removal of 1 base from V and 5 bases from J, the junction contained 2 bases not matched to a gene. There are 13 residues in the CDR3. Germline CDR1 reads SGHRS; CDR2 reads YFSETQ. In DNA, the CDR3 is TGCGCCAGCAGCTTGCCGCGGGGGGAGACCCAGTACTTC. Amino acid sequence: CASSLPRGETQYF.

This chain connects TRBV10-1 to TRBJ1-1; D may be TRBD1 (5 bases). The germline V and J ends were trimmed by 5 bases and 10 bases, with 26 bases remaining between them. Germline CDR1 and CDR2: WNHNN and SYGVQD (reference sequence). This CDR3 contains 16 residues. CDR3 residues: CASSPGRVASFAGAFF. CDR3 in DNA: TGCGCCAGCAGTCCGGGCAGGGTTGCTTCTTTTGCAGGAGCTTTCTTT.

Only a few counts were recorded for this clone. The CDR3 region has the DNA TGCGCCAGCAGCTCTCTCTCGGTCAACACTGAAGCTTTCTTT. Translating it yields CASSSLSVNTEAFF. V is TRBV5-1 and J is TRBJ1-1; D is unclear. With 3 bases removed from V and 2 bases from J, the gap between germline ends came to 11 bases. Germline V gives CDR1 SGHRS, CDR2 YFSETQ. This CDR3 region has 14 residues.

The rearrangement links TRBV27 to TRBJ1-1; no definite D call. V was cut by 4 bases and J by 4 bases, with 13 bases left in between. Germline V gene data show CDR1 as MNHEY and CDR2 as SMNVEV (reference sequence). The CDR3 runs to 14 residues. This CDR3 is CASSSHPGPTEAFF. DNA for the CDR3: TGTGCCAGCAGTTCACATCCGGGCCCCACTGAAGCTTTCTTT.

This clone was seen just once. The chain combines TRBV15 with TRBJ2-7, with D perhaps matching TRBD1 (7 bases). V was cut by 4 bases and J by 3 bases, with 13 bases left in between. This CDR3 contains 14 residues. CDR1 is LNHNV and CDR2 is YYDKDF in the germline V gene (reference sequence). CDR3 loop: CATSTGGSSYEQYF. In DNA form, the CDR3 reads TGTGCCACCAGCACAGGGGGGAGTAGCTACGAGCAGTACTTC.

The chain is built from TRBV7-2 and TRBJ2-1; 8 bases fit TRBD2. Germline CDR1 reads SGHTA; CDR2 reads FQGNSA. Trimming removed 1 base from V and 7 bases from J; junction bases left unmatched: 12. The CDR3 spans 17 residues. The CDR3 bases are TGTGCCAGCAGCTTAGAAGGTTCGGCGGGAGGAAGGAATGAGCAGTTCTTC. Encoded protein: CASSLEGSAGGRNEQFF.

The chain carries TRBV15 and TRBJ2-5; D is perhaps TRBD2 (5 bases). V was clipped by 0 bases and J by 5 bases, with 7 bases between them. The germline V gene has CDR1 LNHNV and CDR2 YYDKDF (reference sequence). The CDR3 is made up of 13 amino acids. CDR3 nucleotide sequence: TGTGCCACCAGCAGAGACGGGATGGAGACCCAGTACTTC. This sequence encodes CATSRDGMETQYF.

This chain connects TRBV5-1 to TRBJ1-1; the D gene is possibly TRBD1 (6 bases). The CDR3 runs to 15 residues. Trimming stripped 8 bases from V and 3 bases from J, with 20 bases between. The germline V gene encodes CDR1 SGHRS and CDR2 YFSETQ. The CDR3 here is CASTRQTGLDTEAFF. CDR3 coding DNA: TGCGCCAGTACCAGACAGACAGGTCTGGACACTGAAGCTTTCTTT.

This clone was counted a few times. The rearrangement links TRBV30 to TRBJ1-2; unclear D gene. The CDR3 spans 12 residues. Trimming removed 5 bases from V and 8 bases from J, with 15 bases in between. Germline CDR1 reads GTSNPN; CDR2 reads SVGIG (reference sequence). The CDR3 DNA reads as TGTGCCTGGGACCCCGGACGATTAGGCTACACCTTC. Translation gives CAWDPGRLGYTF. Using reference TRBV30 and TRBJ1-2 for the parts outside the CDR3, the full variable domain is SQTIHQWPATLVQPVGSPLSLECTVEGTSNPNLYWYRQAAGRGLQLLFYSVGIGQISSEVPQNLSASRPQDRQFILSSKKLLLSDSGFYLCAWDPGRLGYTFGSGTRLTVV.

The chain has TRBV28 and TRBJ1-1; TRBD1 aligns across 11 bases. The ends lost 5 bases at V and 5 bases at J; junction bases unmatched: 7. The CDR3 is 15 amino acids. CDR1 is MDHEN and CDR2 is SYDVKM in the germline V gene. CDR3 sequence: CASSGTRDRGTEAFF. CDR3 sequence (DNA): TGTGCCAGCAGTGGGACTCGGGACAGGGGGACTGAAGCTTTCTTT.

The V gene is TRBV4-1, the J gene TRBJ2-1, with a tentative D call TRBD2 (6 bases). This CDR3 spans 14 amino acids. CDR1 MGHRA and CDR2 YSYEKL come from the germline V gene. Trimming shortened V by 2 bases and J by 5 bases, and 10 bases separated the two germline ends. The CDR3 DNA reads TGCGCCAGCAGCCAACCGGGAGTCGACAATGAGCAGTTCTTC. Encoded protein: CASSQPGVDNEQFF.

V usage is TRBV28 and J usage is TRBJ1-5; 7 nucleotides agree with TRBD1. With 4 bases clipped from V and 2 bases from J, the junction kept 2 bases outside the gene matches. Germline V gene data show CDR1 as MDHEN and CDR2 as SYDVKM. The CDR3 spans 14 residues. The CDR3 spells CASSSQGGNQPQHF. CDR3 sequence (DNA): TGTGCCAGCAGTTCGCAGGGGGGCAATCAGCCCCAGCATTTT.

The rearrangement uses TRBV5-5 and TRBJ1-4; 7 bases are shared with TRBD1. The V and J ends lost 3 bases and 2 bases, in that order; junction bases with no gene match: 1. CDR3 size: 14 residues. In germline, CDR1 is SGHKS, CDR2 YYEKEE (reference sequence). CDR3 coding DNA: TGTGCCAGCAGCTCACAGGGGACTAATGAAAAACTGTTTTTT. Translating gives CASSSQGTNEKLFF. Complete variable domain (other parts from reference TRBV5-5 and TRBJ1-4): DAGVTQSPTHLIKTRGQQVTLRCSPISGHKSVSWYQQVLGQGPQFIFQYYEKEERGRGNFPDRFSARQFPNYSSELNVNALLLGDSALYLCASSSQGTNEKLFFGSGTQLSVL.

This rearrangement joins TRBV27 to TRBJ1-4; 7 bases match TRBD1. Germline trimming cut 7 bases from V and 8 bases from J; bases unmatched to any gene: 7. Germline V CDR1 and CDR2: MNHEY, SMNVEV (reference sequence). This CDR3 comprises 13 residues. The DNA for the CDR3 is TGTGCCAGCAAAGAGACAGGGCGCGAAAAACTGTTTTTT. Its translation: CASKETGREKLFF.

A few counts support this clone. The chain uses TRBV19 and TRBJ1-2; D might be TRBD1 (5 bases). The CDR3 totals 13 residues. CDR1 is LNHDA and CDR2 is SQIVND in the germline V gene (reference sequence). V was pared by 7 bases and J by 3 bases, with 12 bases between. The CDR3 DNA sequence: TGTGCCAGTACCAGGGATTCGGACTATGGCTACACCTTC. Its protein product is CASTRDSDYGYTF.

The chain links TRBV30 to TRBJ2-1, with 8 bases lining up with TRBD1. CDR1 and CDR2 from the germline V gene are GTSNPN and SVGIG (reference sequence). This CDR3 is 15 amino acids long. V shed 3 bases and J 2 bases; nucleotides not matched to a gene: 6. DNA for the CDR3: TGTGCCTGGAGGGAGACAGGGGACACCTACAATGAGCAGTTCTTC. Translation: CAWRETGDTYNEQFF.

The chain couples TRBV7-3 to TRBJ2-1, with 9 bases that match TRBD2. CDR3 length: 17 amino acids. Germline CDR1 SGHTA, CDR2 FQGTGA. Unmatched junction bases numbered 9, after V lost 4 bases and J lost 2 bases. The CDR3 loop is CASSSRREGSPYNEQFF. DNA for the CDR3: TGTGCCAGCAGCTCCCGGCGGGAGGGGAGTCCCTACAATGAGCAGTTCTTC.

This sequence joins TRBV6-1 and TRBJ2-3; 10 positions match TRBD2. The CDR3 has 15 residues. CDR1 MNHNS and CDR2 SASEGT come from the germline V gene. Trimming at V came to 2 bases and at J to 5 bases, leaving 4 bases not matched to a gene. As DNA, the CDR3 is TGTGCCAGCAGTGAAAGGGTAGCGGGAGGAGATACGCAGTATTTT. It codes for CASSERVAGGDTQYF.

The CDR3 loop reads CASSTGTGGNNEQFF. The CDR3 DNA reads as TGTGCCAGCTCTACGGGGACAGGGGGGAACAATGAGCAGTTCTTC. J is TRBJ2-1 and V is TRBV18; TRBD1 matches 11 bases. CDR1 is KGHSH and CDR2 is LQKENI in the germline V gene. Trimming took 6 bases from V and 5 from J; bases not matched to a gene: 6. This CDR3 contains 15 residues.

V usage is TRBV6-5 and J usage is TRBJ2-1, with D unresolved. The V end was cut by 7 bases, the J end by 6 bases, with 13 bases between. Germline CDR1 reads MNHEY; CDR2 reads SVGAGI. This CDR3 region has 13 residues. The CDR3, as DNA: TGTGCCAGCATGAGGCAGTGGGCCAATGAGCAGTTCTTC. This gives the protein CASMRQWANEQFF.

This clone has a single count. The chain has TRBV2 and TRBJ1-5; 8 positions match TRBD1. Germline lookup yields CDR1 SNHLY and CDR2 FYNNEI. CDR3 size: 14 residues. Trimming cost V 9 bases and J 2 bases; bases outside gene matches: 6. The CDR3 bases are TGTGCCAGTCAGGGGGCGCAGGGCAATCAGCCCCAGCATTTT. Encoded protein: CASQGAQGNQPQHF. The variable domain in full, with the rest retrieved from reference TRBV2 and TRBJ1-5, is EPEVTQTPSHQVTQMGQEVILRCVPISNHLYFYWYRQILGQKVEFLVSFYNNEISEKSEIFDDQFSVERPDGSNFTLKIRSTKLEDSAMYFCASQGAQGNQPQHFGDGTRLSIL.